These 9 T cell receptor beta chains were all obtained from the same sample, sequenced in a study of cytomegalovirus exposure and HLA in healthy donors. The study ran its PCR with 60 Vbeta and 13 Jbeta primers. Assay used: immunoSEQ multiplex PCR; TCRdb lists only in-frame clones, some missing. Of some 120,000 clones detected, 75% to 90% appear once; the ten largest clones hold 1%. Sequencing was done on a sample of PBMCs. These receptors all stem from a middle-aged man in good health and CMV-seronegative.

The CDR3 is CATSRGGPGRLAGANVLTF. The CDR3 DNA reads TGTGCCACCAGCAGAGGAGGGCCAGGGAGGTTGGCTGGGGCCAACGTCCTGACTTTC. The gene calls are TRBV15 and TRBJ2-6; TRBD2 might be the D (6 bases). Germline values: CDR1 LNHNV, CDR2 YYDKDF (reference sequence). The CDR3 covers 19 residues. V shed 1 base and J shed 2 bases, with 18 bases lying between them.

The V and J genes are TRBV29-1 and TRBJ2-1, with TRBD2 matching over 10 bases. The ends lost 0 bases at V and 9 bases at J; junction bases unmatched: 8. Looked up from germline, CDR1 is SQVTM and CDR2 is ANQGSEA. This CDR3 region has 15 residues. In DNA form, the CDR3 reads TGCAGCGTTGAAGATGGGCTAGCGGGGGCAGGTGAGCAGTTCTTC. Amino acid sequence: CSVEDGLAGAGEQFF.

This chain connects TRBV30 to TRBJ1-4, with D hard to call. There are 13 residues in the CDR3. Germline loops: CDR1 GTSNPN, CDR2 SVGIG (reference sequence). Trimming stripped 6 bases from V and 7 bases from J, with 15 bases between. The CDR3 here is CACAGVEGEKLFF. The CDR3 DNA follows: TGTGCCTGTGCCGGAGTGGAGGGTGAAAAACTGTTTTTT.

This chain links TRBV5-1 with TRBJ2-7; 7 bases agree with TRBD2. The CDR3 length is 15 residues. Germline trimming cut 1 base from V and 4 bases from J; bases unmatched to any gene: 8. Germline V gene lookup returns CDR1 SGHRS and CDR2 YFSETQ. The DNA for the CDR3 is TGCGCCAGCAGCTTGTGGGGGGAGGGCCAGTACGAGCAGTACTTC. Translating gives CASSLWGEGQYEQYF.

The genes are TRBV7-7 and TRBJ2-1; maybe TRBD1 (6 bases). The V gene's germline CDR1 is SSHAT and CDR2 FNYEAQ (reference sequence). The CDR3 consists of 14 residues. Deletions cut 2 bases from V and 6 bases from J, with 11 bases between. The DNA of the CDR3 is TGTGCCAGCAGCTTATACCAGGGGATCAATGAGCAGTTCTTC. Protein: CASSLYQGINEQFF.

The CDR3 here is CASSLGTSGRQDEQFF. The CDR3 DNA is TGTGCCAGCAGCTTAGGGACTAGCGGCCGTCAGGATGAGCAGTTCTTC. V is TRBV7-9 and J is TRBJ2-1; TRBD2 matches at 10 bases. Germline CDR1 SEHNR, CDR2 FQNEAQ (reference sequence). The CDR3 extends over 16 amino acids. V trimming: 1 base; J trimming: 8 bases; junction bases outside the gene matches: 8.

V usage is TRBV27 and J usage is TRBJ2-5, with a weak D call TRBD1 (5 bases). The CDR3 contains 13 residues. Deletions cut 5 bases from V and 3 bases from J, with 10 bases between. The germline V gene has CDR1 MNHEY and CDR2 SMNVEV (reference sequence). This CDR3 is CASSQRQKETQYF. The CDR3 DNA sequence: TGTGCCAGCAGTCAACGACAGAAAGAGACCCAGTACTTC.

The chain carries TRBV30 and TRBJ2-3, with 13 bases lining up with TRBD2. Germline-derived CDR1 and CDR2 are GTSNPN and SVGIG (reference sequence). Trimming cost V 3 bases and J 9 bases; bases outside gene matches: 12. The CDR3 runs to 16 residues. This CDR3 reads CAWSPSRTSGRGTQYF. CDR3 nucleotides: TGTGCCTGGAGCCCCTCTAGGACTAGCGGGAGAGGCACGCAGTATTTT. Filled out from reference TRBV30 and TRBJ2-3, the complete variable domain reads SQTIHQWPATLVQPVGSPLSLECTVEGTSNPNLYWYRQAAGRGLQLLFYSVGIGQISSEVPQNLSASRPQDRQFILSSKKLLLSDSGFYLCAWSPSRTSGRGTQYFGPGTRLTVL.

This chain joins TRBV2 and TRBJ2-7; D ambiguous. Germline CDR1 and CDR2: SNHLY and FYNNEI. Trimming cost V 1 base and J 3 bases, with 10 bases left between them. This CDR3 contains 14 residues. CDR3 bases: TGTGCCAGCAGTGAAGTTTACAAAATCTACGAGCAGTACTTC. It codes for CASSEVYKIYEQYF. The full variable domain, completed using reference TRBV2 and TRBJ2-7, is EPEVTQTPSHQVTQMGQEVILRCVPISNHLYFYWYRQILGQKVEFLVSFYNNEISEKSEIFDDQFSVERPDGSNFTLKIRSTKLEDSAMYFCASSEVYKIYEQYFGPGTRLTVT.